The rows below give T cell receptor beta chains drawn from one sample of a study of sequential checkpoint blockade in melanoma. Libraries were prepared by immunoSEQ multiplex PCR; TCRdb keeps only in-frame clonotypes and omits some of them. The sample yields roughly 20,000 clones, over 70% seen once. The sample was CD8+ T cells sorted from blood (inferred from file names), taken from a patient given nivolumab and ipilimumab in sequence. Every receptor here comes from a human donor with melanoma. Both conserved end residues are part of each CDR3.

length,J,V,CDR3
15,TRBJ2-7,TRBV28,CASSSTGVPFYEQYF
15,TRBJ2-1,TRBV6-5,CASSYSRGLGNEQFF
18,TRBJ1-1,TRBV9,CASREGQGTPGGEAEAFF
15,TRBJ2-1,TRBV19,CASSITPSGYNEQFF
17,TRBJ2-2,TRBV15,CATSRDRTGTNTGELFF
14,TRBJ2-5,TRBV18,CASSPGGSQETQYF
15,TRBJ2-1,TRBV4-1,CASSQDQGRNNEQFF
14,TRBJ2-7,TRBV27,CASAWAGGGDEQYF
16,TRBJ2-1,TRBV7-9,CASSSSRDRGYNEQFF
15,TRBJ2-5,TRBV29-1,CSVDTDRDPNETQYF
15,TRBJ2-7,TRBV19,CASSPRDSAFYEQYF
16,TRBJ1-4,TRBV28,CASSLRRDRRGEKLFF
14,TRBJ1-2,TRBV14,CASSQERGDYGYTF
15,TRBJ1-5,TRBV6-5,CASSYSDRENQPQHF
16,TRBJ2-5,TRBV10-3,CAISESGTSVLKTQYF
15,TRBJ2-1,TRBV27,CASSLSTSGNNEQFF
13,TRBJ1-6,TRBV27,CASSLGTGSPLHF
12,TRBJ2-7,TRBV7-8,CASSWDRDDQYF
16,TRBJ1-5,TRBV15,CATSPRRRTPNQPQHF
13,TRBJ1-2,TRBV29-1,CSVEDGDRDGYTF
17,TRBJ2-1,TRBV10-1,CASICPVGGQGENEQFF
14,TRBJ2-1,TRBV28,CASRVADLHNEQFF
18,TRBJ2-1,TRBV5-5,CASSPGSFLAGRYNEQFF
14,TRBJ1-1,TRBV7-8,CASSSTTGSTEAFF
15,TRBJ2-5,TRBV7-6,CASSSRGSVQETQYF
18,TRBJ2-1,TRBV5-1,CASSFLAGGHKSYNEQFF
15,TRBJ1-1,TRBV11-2,CASSLDFRANTEAFF
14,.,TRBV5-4,CASSLGGSPYEQYF
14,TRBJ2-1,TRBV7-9,CASSYRDRDYEQFF
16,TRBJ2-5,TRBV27,CASSLRTGMAQETQYF
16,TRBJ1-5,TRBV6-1,CASSEGARGSWQPQHF
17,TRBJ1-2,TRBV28,CASSSLDRTTDNYGYTF
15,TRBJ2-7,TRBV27,CASSLGQGPTYEQYF
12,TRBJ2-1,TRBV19,CASFDSYNEQFF
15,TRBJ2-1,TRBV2,CASKGTGENYNEQFF
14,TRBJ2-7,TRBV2,CASSDRLAGVKQYF
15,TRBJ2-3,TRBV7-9,CASSLGTADLDTQYF
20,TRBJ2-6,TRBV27,CASSLPTGTSGRPGANVLTF
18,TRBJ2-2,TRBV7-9,CASSLPLERESYTGELFF
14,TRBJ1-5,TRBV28,CASSLRSGNQPQHF
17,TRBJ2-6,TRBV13,CASSLGQGGSGANVLTF
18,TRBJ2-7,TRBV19,CASRKAHSGTGLSYEQYF
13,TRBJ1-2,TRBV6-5,CASSFRGQGGYTF
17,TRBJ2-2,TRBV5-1,CASSQGRPGDYTGELFF
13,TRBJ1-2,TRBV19,CASIHRGEYGYTF
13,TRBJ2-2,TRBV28,CASISRWTGELFF
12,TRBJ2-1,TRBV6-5,CASSSGGNEQFF
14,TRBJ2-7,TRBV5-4,CASNQRGVPYEQYF
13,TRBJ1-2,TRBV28,CASSLSTRAGYTF
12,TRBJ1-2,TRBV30,CAWSVRGYGYTF
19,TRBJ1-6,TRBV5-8,CASSLVPSYRANWNSPLHF
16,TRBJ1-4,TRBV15,CATSPTGGRGNEKLFF
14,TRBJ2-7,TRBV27,CASSPSIAAYEQYF
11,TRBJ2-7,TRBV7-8,CASSPGQEQYF
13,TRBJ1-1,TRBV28,CASSLQISTEAFF
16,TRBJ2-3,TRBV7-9,CASSLDSGGARNTQYF
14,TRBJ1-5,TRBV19,CASRLEGSNQPQHF
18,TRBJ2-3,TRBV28,CASSWGQGALYGTDTQYF
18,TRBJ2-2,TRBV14,CASSLLNSPWADTGELFF